These 2 T cell receptor beta chains were sequenced from one sample in a study of radiotherapy plus CTLA-4 blockade in lung cancer (dated by TCRdb to 2017 to 2018). The library was built by means of the immunoSEQ multiplex PCR assay. Sourced from immuneACCESS, this table was stored by TCRdb with only in-frame sequences that have V and J called. A share of the clones is absent; for the studies checked, an unresolved V gene accounts for under half, and the remainder has no known explanation. This sample holds 65,000 to 90,000 clones; more than 85% were observed only once. Together, the top ten hold about 1% of the sample. The input for sequencing was peripheral blood, taken from a patient treated with radiotherapy plus ipilimumab. The receptors were sampled from a human donor with non-small cell lung cancer who had stable disease on radiotherapy plus ipilimumab.

The chain couples TRBV7-9 to TRBJ2-1; D gene unclear. Germline-derived CDR1 and CDR2 are SEHNR and FQNEAQ (reference sequence). Trimming removed 1 base from V and 5 bases from J, with 9 bases in between. This CDR3 has 14 residues. The CDR3 DNA reads TGTGCCAGCAGCTTAGTGTACGGAAACAATGAGCAGTTCTTC. It translates to CASSLVYGNNEQFF.

The J gene is TRBJ2-7, the V gene TRBV27; D uncertain. The V gene's germline CDR1 is MNHEY and CDR2 SMNVEV (reference sequence). The CDR3 is 15 amino acids. Trimming pared 6 bases from V and 3 bases from J, leaving 18 bases between. CDR3 protein: CASSLIPSKGYEQYF. The CDR3 bases are TGTGCCAGCAGCCTCATTCCGAGTAAGGGCTACGAGCAGTACTTC.